This T cell receptor beta chain is from a study of T-cell memory formation after mild COVID-19. Overall study context: Among the donors, TCR clusters were largely specific to each donor. Notes on the study in general: The appearance of some responding clones in pre-infection memory suggested that cross-reactive memory joined. Clones contracting day 15 to 85 were balanced CD4/CD8; later expanders leaned CD4+. What remained unconfirmed was the SARS-CoV-2 specificity of second-wave clones peaking on day 37.

This clonotype was recorded many times. The antigen is unknown. This CDR3 has 11 residues. The germline V gene has CDR1 SGHAT and CDR2 FQNNGV. V was cut by 5 bases and J by 11 bases, with 13 bases left in between. MiXCR, run by TCRdb on the 5' RACE reads, gives a single entry per CDR3 protein. The repertoire consists of about 360,000 distinct CDR3 sequences, with 10% to 15% occurring once and the leading ten covering over 20%. The clonotype comes from a man between 18 and 35 years old who had mild COVID-19 (a few samples of this study predate the infection). Cell type and time point are not known. The chain recombines TRBV11-2 with TRBJ2-7; D gene unclear. Sequencing was performed on PBMCs or a T cell subset sorted from them (not recorded which). The CDR3 DNA reads TGTGCCAGCAGCCTACACGAACGAGAGTACTTC. This sequence encodes CASSLHEREYF.